The rows below give T cell receptor beta chains drawn from one sample of a study of T-cell reconstitution after alpha-beta-depleted transplantation in children. MiXCR, run by TCRdb on the PCR reads, gives a single entry per CDR3 protein. There are about 400,000 distinct CDR3 sequences in the sample; over 20% occur only once, and less than 4.5% lies in the top ten. The sample was PBMCs from the stem cell graft donor, taken from the stem cell graft. Source of these receptors: a human donor who donated a stem cell graft to a child with acute myeloid leukemia. Each CDR3 is given without its conserved first and last residue. D genes are given only for firm matches. Size is omitted from some rows. Given values are once, few, many or a class for expanded clones.

D	J	length	size	V	CDR3
TRBD2	TRBJ2-2	13	many	TRBV6-1	ASRPGLGEAGELF
TRBD2	TRBJ2-1	13	many	TRBV20-1	SASRLAGPYNEQF
.	TRBJ1-6	12	many	TRBV9	ASSTQGGTSPLH
TRBD1	TRBJ2-1	14	.	TRBV28	ASSLFRGRPYNEQF
.	TRBJ2-1	13	few	TRBV28	ASSLESISYNEQF
TRBD1	TRBJ2-7	13	.	TRBV5-1	ASSFETGGTYEQY
.	TRBJ2-7	12	.	TRBV30	AWSVQGAPYEQY
.	TRBJ1-5	13	many	TRBV6-1	ASSRQSYSNQPQH
TRBD2	TRBJ2-7	15	many	TRBV5-1	ASSGLSTSGSRHEQY
.	TRBJ2-7	12	few	TRBV7-6	ASSPASGTYEQY
TRBD2	TRBJ2-4	12	few	TRBV7-3	ASSAGTGGNIQY
.	TRBJ2-5	13	few	TRBV28	ASSSYGTYQETQY
TRBD2	TRBJ2-3	15	.	TRBV5-1	ASSQARGSGRPVRQY
.	TRBJ1-5	11	.	TRBV29-1	SVETTAGQPQH
.	TRBJ2-1	15	many	TRBV4-2	ASSQYSGTPTYNEQF
TRBD1	TRBJ2-7	9	many	TRBV29-1	SVGLQGEQY
.	TRBJ1-5	11	many	TRBV6-6	ASSYNEHQPQH
TRBD2	TRBJ2-5	12	many	TRBV29-1	SVASGGFQETQY
.	TRBJ2-3	12	.	TRBV20-1	SAREEIAPDTQY
TRBD2	TRBJ2-7	16	.	TRBV5-1	ASRPSSGREGRSYEQY
.	TRBJ2-3	11	few	TRBV7-2	ASSSDRVGQQY
.	TRBJ1-1	11	.	TRBV25-1	ASSEWRDTEAF
TRBD2	TRBJ2-1	14	few	TRBV28	ASSKTGLALGNEQF
TRBD1	TRBJ1-6	13	few	TRBV20-1	SARDPGQGVSPLH
.	TRBJ2-1	12	.	TRBV20-1	SASAAQGVNEQF
.	TRBJ2-1	10	few	TRBV25-1	ASSEYEHEQF
.	TRBJ2-3	13	many	TRBV7-9	ASSLSEGAADTQY
TRBD2	TRBJ2-5	14	many	TRBV5-1	ASSLDRAGAGETQY
.	TRBJ2-4	10	many	TRBV4-3	ASSKSGYGQY
TRBD1	TRBJ2-7	12	few	TRBV19	ASSIEGDSYEQY
.	TRBJ1-2	12	few	TRBV29-1	SVDRADMNYGYT
.	TRBJ1-1	9	.	TRBV7-2	ASSYGGLAF
.	TRBJ2-7	9	many	TRBV28	ASSMTYEQY
TRBD2	TRBJ2-2	13	.	TRBV27	ASTKAGAWTGELF
.	TRBJ2-1	9	.	TRBV5-1	ASSSPYEQF
.	TRBJ1-3	9	.	TRBV30	AWSSGNTIY
TRBD2	TRBJ2-7	13	few	TRBV20-1	SANLPVREVNEQY
.	TRBJ2-3	10	few	TRBV10-2	ASLRSADTQY
TRBD2	TRBJ2-3	15	many	TRBV20-1	SASAGILAGATDTQY
.	TRBJ1-5	12	.	TRBV12-3/TRBV12-4	ASSSRGFNQPQH
.	TRBJ2-1	13	few	TRBV20-1	SARDWGIPYNEQF
TRBD1	TRBJ2-1	18	.	TRBV12-3/TRBV12-4	ASSPRGFYTGTGIPNEQF
.	TRBJ2-1	14	few	TRBV7-2	ASSLVPLSSYNEQF
.	TRBJ2-5	11	.	TRBV29-1	SVALWVQETQY
.	TRBJ2-7	11	many	TRBV20-1	SARRRGASEQY
TRBD2	TRBJ2-5	15	few	TRBV10-3	AISEETGLAGVETQY
.	TRBJ2-5	11	few	TRBV12-3/TRBV12-4	ASSSGAAWTQY
TRBD1	TRBJ2-4	10	few	TRBV29-1	SVAGTGDIQY
.	TRBJ2-7	11	.	TRBV5-6	ASSTTVRYEQY
TRBD1	TRBJ2-7	11	.	TRBV29-1	SVTGTGRYEQY
TRBD2	TRBJ2-1	11	many	TRBV20-1	SALAGVPNEQF
.	TRBJ2-1	13	few	TRBV5-5	ASSNRDSGLNEQF
.	TRBJ2-1	11	.	TRBV29-1	SVDHGGNNEQF
.	TRBJ1-5	13	few	TRBV12-3/TRBV12-4	ATPYGGLVNQPQH
.	TRBJ2-2	14	.	TRBV11-2	ASSLGLSPRTGELF
TRBD1	TRBJ2-7	12	.	TRBV5-1	ASSFTGASYEQY